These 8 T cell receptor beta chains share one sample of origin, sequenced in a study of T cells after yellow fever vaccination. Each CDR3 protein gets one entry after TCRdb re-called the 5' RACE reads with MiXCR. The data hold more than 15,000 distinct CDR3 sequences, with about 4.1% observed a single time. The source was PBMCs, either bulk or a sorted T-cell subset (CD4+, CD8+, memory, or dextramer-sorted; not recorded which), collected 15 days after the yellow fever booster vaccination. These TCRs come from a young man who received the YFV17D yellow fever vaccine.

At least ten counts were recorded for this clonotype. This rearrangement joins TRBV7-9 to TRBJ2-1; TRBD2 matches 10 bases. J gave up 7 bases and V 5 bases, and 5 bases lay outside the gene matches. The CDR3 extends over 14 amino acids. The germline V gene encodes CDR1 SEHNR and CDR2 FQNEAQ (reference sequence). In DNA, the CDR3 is TGTGCCAGCAGCGGCGGGGGACTAGCGAATGAGCAGTTCTTC. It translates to CASSGGGLANEQFF.

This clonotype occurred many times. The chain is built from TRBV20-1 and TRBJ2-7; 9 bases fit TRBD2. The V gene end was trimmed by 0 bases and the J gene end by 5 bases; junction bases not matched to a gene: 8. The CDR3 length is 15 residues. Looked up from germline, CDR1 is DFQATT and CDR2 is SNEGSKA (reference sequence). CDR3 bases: TGCAGTGCTAGAGACAGCGGCGGGAGGGCCCACGAGCAGTACTTC. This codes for CSARDSGGRAHEQYF.

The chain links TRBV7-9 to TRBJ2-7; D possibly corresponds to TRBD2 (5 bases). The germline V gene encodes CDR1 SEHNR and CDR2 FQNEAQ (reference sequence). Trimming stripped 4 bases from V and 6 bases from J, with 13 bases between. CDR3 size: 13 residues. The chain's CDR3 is CASSSGLPREQYF. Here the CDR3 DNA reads TGTGCCAGCAGCTCCGGACTCCCCCGCGAGCAGTACTTC.

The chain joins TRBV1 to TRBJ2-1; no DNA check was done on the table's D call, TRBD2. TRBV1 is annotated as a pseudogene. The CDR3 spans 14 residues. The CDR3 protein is CIASWGEAYNEQFF. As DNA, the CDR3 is TGCATCGCTAGTTGGGGGGAGGCCTACAATGAGCAGTTCTTC.

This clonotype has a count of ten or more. The CDR3: CASSPPDLQETQYF. The CDR3 bases are TGTGCCAGCAGTCCCCCGGACCTCCAAGAGACCCAGTACTTC. The chain uses TRBV12-3 or TRBV12-4 and TRBJ2-5, with D unclear. The CDR3 has 14 amino acids. Trimming took off 5 bases at V and 1 base at J, with 11 bases between the two ends.

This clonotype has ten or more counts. The DNA for the CDR3 is TGTGCCAGCAGTTACTCCATGGGAGACTCTGGAAACACCATATATTTT. This translates into CASSYSMGDSGNTIYF. The chain links TRBV6-5 to TRBJ1-3; D is ambiguous. The V end lost 0 bases, the J end lost 0 bases, and 9 bases lay between the germline ends. This CDR3 is built from 16 residues. Germline lookup yields CDR1 MNHEY and CDR2 SVGAGI.

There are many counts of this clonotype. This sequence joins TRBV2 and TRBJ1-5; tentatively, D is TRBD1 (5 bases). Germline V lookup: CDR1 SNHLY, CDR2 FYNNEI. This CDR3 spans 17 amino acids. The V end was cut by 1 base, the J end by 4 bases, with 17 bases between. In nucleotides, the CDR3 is TGTGCCAGCAGTGAAGTTGGGATTGGGGCACCAAATCAGCCCCAGCATTTT. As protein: CASSEVGIGAPNQPQHF.

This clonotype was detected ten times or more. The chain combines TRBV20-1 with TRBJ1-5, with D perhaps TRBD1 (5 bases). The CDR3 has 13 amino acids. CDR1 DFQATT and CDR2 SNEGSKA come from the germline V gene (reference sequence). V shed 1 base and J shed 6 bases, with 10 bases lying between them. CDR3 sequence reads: CSARGPGGQPQHF. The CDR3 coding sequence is TGCAGTGCTAGAGGCCCGGGGGGTCAGCCCCAGCATTTT.